This T cell receptor (beta chain) appears in the sequencing data of a study of T cells in localized non-small cell lung cancer. CDR3 length: 14 residues. V lost 4 bases, J lost 4 bases, and 12 bases lay in between. Germline-derived CDR1 and CDR2 are SGHDT and YYEEEE. Generated by immunoSEQ multiplex PCR, the TCRdb table keeps only in-frame clones and is missing some. Found here are about 24,000 clones, around 86% of them singletons; the top ten hold over 20%. Sequencing was performed on peripheral blood, taken before any cancer treatment. The chain is built from TRBV5-6 and TRBJ1-5, with a tentative D call TRBD1 (6 bases). The clonotype comes from a man aged 40-75 years with stage I squamous cell lung carcinoma. The CDR3 loop reads CASSVQGFNQPQHF. CDR3 sequence (DNA): TGTGCCAGCAGCGTACAGGGATTTAATCAGCCCCAGCATTTT.